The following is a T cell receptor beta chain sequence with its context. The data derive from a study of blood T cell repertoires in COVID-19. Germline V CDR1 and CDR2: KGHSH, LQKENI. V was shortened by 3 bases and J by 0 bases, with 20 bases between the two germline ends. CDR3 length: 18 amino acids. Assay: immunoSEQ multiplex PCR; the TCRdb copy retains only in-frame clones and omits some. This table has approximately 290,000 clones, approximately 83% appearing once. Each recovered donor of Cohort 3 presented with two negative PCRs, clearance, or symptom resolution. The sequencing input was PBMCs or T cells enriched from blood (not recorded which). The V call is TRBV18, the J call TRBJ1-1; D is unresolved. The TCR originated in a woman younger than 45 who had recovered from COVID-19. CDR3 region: CASSPLSIAVVMNTEAFF. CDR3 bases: TGTGCCAGCTCACCGCTGAGCATCGCGGTGGTCATGAACACTGAAGCTTTCTTT.